This entry is about one TCR beta chain. CD45RA-negative memory and CD45RA+ naive subsets were split from the CD4+ cells. Trimming removed 2 bases at V and 1 base at J, with 10 bases between. Germline assignment: CDR1 SGHNT and CDR2 YYREEE (reference sequence). The CDR3 spans 14 residues. The input for sorted-subset replicate PCRs was 150 to 200 ng DNA, 25,000 to 35,000 T cell genomes. Sequenced by immunoSEQ multiplex PCR; TCRdb stores in-frame clones only, minus some. The data contain 1.6 million or so clones, 97% to 99% of them seen just once; the ten biggest clones take up approximately 0.38%. The record originates from a study of shared clonotypes between healthy human individuals. Study at large: Used for every donor were three CD4 naive, three CD4 memory, two CD8 naive and one CD8 memory plate.

This chain uses TRBV5-4 with TRBJ2-7, with no clear D. The sample was naive CD4+ T cells sorted from blood. As to subset: CD45RA+ positively selected. The TCR was taken from a man under 40 in good health. The CDR3 reads CASSFEASSYEQYF. The DNA for the CDR3 is TGTGCCAGCAGCTTCGAAGCGTCGTCCTACGAGCAGTACTTC. Full variable domain (missing parts from reference TRBV5-4 and TRBJ2-7): ETGVTQSPTHLIKTRGQQVTLRCSSQSGHNTVSWYQQALGQGPQFIFQYYREEENGRGNFPPRFSGLQFPNYSSELNVNALELDDSALYLCASSFEASSYEQYFGPGTRLTVT.